The clone carrying this TCR beta chain was counted a few times. The antigen remains undetermined. This specimen belongs to a study of cytomegalovirus exposure and HLA in healthy donors. Study results and caveats: Later analysis showed most CMV-associated TCR beta chains appearing HLA-restricted. In a later analysis, donors in an Asian-associated ancestry cluster reportedly had fewer N-insertions in productive TCRs than the cohort mean. Later analysis associated a missense DCLRE1C variant with TCR beta V- and J-gene trimming.

This CDR3 is 15 amino acids long. Germline CDR1 reads LNHDA; CDR2 reads SQIVND (reference sequence). Trimming pared 1 base from V and 1 base from J, leaving 5 bases between. The study ran its PCR with 60 Vbeta and 13 Jbeta primers. TCRdb's copy holds only in-frame clones and misses some; the assay was immunoSEQ multiplex PCR. The profile shows 200,000 or so clones, around 85% of them singletons. The receptor comes from a girl aged 2-10 years in good health and CMV-seronegative. V gene TRBV19 combines with J gene TRBJ2-6; D remains ambiguous. Sample: PBMCs. CDR3 nucleotides: TGTGCCAGTAGTATAGTGAGGTCTGGGGCCAACGTCCTGACTTTC. Translating gives CASSIVRSGANVLTF. Combining the CDR3 with reference TRBV19 and TRBJ2-6 gives the whole variable domain DGGITQSPKYLFRKEGQNVTLSCEQNLNHDAMYWYRQDPGQGLRLIYYSQIVNDFQKGDIAEGYSVSREKKESFPLTVTSAQKNPTAFYLCASSIVRSGANVLTFGAGSRLTVL.